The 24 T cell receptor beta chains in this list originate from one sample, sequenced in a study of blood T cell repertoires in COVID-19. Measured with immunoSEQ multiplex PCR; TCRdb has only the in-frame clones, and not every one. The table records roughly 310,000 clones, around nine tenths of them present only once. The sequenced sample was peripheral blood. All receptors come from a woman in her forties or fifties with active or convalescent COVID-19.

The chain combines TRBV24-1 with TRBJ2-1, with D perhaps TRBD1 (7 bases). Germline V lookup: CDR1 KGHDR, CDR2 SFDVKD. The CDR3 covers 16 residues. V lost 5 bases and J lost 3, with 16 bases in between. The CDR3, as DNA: TGTGCCACCAGTGTTTCCAACAGGGGAGGCTACAATGAGCAGTTCTTC. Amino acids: CATSVSNRGGYNEQFF.

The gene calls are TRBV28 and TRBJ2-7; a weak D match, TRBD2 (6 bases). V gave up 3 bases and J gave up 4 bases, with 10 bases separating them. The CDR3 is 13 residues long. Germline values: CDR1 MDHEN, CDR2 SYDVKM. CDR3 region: CASSFPGGYEQYF. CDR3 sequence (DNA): TGTGCCAGCAGTTTCCCCGGGGGATACGAGCAGTACTTC.

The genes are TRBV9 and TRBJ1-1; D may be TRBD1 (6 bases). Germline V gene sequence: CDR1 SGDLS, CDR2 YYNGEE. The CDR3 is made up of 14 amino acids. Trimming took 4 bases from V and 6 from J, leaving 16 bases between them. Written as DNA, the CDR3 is TGTGCCAGCAGCCCCCGAACAGGGTGGCCTGAAGCTTTCTTT. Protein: CASSPRTGWPEAFF.

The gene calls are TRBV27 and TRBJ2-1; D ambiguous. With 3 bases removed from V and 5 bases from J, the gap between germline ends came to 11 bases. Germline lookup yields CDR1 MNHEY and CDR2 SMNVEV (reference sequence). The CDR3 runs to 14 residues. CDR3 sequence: CASSFLLSHNEQFF. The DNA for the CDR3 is TGTGCCAGCAGTTTCCTCCTAAGCCACAATGAGCAGTTCTTC.

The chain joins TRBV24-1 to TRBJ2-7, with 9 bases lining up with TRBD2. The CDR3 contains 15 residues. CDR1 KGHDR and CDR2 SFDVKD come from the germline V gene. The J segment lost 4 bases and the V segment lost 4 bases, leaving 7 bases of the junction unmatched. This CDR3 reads CATSEGGRAEYEQYF. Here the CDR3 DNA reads TGTGCCACCAGTGAGGGCGGGAGGGCCGAGTACGAGCAGTACTTC.

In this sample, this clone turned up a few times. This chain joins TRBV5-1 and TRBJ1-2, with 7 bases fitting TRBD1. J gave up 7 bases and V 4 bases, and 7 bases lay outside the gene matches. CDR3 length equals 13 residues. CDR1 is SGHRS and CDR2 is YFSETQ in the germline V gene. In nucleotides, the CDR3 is TGCGCCAGCAGCCCGGAGGGGGCAGGTGGCTACACCTTC. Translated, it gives CASSPEGAGGYTF. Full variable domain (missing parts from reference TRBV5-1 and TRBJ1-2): KAGVTQTPRYLIKTRGQQVTLSCSPISGHRSVSWYQQTPGQGLQFLFEYFSETQRNKGNFPGRFSGRQFSNSRSEMNVSTLELGDSALYLCASSPEGAGGYTFGSGTRLTVV.

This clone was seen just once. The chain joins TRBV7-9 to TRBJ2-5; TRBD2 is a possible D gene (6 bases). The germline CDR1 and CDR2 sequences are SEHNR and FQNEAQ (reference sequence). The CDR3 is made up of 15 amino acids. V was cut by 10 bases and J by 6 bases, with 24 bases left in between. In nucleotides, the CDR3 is TGTGCCATTGGTGGGGGGAAGAAGTCTATGCAGACCCAGTACTTC. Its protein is CAIGGGKKSMQTQYF.

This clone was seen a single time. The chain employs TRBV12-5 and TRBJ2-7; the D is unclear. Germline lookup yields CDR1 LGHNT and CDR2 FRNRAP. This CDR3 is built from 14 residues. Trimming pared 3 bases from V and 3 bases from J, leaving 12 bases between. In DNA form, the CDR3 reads TGTGCTAGTGGTTTTCGGTACAGAATCTACGAGCAGTACTTC. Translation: CASGFRYRIYEQYF. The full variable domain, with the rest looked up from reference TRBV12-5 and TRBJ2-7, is DARVTQTPRHKVTEMGQEVTMRCQPILGHNTVFWYRQTMMQGLELLAYFRNRAPLDDSGMPKDRFSAEMPDATLATLKIQPSEPRDSAVYFCASGFRYRIYEQYFGPGTRLTVT.

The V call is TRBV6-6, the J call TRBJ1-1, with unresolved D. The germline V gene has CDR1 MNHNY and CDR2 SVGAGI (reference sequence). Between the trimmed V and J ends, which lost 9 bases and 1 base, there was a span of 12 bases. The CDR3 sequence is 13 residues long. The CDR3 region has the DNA TGTGCCAGTAGGTGGGCGACGAACACTGAAGCTTTCTTT. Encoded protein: CASRWATNTEAFF.

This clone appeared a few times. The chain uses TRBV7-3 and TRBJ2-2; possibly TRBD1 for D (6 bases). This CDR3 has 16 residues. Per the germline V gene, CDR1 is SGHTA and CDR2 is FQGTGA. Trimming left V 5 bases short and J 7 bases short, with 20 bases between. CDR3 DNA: TGTGCCAGCAGCCGAGTGGGCACAGGGTACGGCGGGGAGCTGTTTTTT. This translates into CASSRVGTGYGGELFF.

CDR3 DNA: TGTGCCATCAGTGAGACGGTACTTATCTACGAGCAGTACTTC. Its protein is CAISETVLIYEQYF. The genes are TRBV10-3 and TRBJ2-7; D is undetermined. Trimming removed 2 bases at V and 3 bases at J, with 11 bases between. CDR1 and CDR2 (germline): ENHRY, SYGVKD. CDR3 length: 14 residues.

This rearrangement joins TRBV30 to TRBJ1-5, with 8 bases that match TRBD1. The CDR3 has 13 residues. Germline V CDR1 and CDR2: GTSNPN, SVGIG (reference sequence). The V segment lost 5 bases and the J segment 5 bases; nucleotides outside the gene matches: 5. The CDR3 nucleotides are TGTGCCTGGCAGGGGGCCCGGGATCAGCCCCAGCATTTT. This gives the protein CAWQGARDQPQHF.

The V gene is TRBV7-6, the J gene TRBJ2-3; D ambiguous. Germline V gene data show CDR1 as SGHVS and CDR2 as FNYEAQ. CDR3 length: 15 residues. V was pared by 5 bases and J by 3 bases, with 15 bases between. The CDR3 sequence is CASSLLGSGTDTQYF. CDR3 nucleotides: TGTGCCAGCAGCCTACTCGGGTCTGGAACAGATACGCAGTATTTT.

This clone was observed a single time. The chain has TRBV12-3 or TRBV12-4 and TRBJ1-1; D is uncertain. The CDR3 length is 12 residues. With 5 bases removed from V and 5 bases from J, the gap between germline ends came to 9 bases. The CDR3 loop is CASSPEVTEAFF. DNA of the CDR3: TGTGCCAGCAGTCCCGAGGTAACTGAAGCTTTCTTT.

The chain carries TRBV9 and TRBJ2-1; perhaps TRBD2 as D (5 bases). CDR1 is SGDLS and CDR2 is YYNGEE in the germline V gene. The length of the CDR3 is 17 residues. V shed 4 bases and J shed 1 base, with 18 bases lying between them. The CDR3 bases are TGTGCCAGCAGCCCATCCCCGGGTAGCGCGTCCTACAATGAGCAGTTCTTC. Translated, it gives CASSPSPGSASYNEQFF.

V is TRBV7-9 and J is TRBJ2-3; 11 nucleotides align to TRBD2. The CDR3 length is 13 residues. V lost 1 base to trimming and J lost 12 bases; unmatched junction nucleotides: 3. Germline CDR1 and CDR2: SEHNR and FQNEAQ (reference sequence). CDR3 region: CASSLDTSGRQYF. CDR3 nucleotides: TGTGCCAGCAGCTTAGATACTAGCGGGAGACAGTATTTT.

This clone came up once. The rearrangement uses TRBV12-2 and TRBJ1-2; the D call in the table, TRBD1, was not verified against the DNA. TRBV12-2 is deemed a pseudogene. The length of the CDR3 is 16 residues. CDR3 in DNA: TGTGCAAGTCGCTTAGCTCTCTTTCCAGGGCCGGATGGCTACACCTTC. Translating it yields CASRLALFPGPDGYTF.

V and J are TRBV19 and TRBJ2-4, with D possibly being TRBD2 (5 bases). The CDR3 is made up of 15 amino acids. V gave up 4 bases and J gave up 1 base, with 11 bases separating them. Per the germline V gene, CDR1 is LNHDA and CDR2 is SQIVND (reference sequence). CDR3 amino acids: CASSRGSAAKNIQYF. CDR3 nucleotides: TGTGCCAGTAGTAGAGGTAGCGCGGCCAAAAACATTCAGTACTTC.

CDR3 sequence (DNA): TGTGCCAGCAGTAAAGAAGGACTGACCTACGAGCAGTACTTC. This sequence encodes CASSKEGLTYEQYF. V and J are TRBV2 and TRBJ2-7, with D possibly matching TRBD2 (5 bases). The CDR3 is made up of 14 amino acids. The V gene lost 5 bases and the J gene lost 2 bases, with 13 bases spanning the gap. In germline, CDR1 is SNHLY, CDR2 FYNNEI.

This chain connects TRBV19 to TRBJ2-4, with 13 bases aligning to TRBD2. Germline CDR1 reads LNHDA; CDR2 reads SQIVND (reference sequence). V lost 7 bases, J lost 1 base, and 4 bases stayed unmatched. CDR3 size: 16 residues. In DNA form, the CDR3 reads TGTGCCAGTAACGGACTAGCGGGAGCGGCCAAAAACATTCAGTACTTC. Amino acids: CASNGLAGAAKNIQYF.

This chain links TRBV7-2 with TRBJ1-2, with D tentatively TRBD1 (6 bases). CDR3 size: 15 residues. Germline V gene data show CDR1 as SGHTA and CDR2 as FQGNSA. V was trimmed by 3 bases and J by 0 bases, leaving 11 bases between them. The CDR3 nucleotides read TGTGCCAGCAGCTTTGTACAGGGAGCTAACTATGGCTACACCTTC. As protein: CASSFVQGANYGYTF.

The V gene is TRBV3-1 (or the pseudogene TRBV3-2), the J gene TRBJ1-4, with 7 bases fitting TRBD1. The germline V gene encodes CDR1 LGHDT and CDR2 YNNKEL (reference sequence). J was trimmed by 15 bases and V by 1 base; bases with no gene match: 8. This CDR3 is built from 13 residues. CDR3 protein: CASSQGQGSSVFF. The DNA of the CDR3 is TGTGCCAGCAGCCAAGGACAGGGCTCCTCGGTGTTTTTT.

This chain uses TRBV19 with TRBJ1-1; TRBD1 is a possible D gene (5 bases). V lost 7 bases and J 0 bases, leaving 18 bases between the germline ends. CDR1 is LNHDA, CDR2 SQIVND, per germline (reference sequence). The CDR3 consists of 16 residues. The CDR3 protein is CASTQPGLPMNTEAFF. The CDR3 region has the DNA TGTGCCAGTACCCAACCGGGACTCCCTATGAACACTGAAGCTTTCTTT.

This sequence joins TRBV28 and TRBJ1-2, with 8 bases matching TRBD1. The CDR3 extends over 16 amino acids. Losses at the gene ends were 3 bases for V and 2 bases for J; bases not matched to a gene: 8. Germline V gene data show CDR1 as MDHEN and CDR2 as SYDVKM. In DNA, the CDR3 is TGTGCCAGCAGTTTCCCCGGGACAGGAATGAACTATGGCTACACCTTC. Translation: CASSFPGTGMNYGYTF.